These 21 T cell receptor beta chains came from one sample sequenced in a study of T cell responses to AZD1222 COVID-19 vaccine. Libraries were prepared by immunoSEQ multiplex PCR; TCRdb keeps only in-frame clonotypes and omits some of them. The top ten clones hold roughly 1.7% of a sample with about 180,000 clones, roughly 92% of them seen once. The input for sequencing was peripheral blood, taken 28 days after the second AZD1222 dose. These receptor sequences come from an adult who received the AZD1222 COVID-19 vaccine.

The rearrangement links TRBV29-1 to TRBJ1-3; TRBD1 might be the D (5 bases). The CDR3 totals 12 residues. Germline V gene lookup returns CDR1 SQVTM and CDR2 ANQGSEA. Trimming removed 7 bases from V and 2 bases from J, with 9 bases in between. The CDR3 DNA reads TGCAGCGGCAGGGTACCTGGAAACACCATATATTTT. Its translation is CSGRVPGNTIYF.

Regarding this clone: Other DNA sequences from this sample encode an identical CDR3 as well. The rearrangement uses TRBV7-9 and TRBJ1-1, with no clear D. The CDR3 extends over 15 amino acids. The germline V gene encodes CDR1 SEHNR and CDR2 FQNEAQ (reference sequence). V lost 1 base and J 1 base, leaving 10 bases between the germline ends. CDR3 coding DNA: TGTGCCAGCAGCTTAGTCCCGACCGGGAACACTGAAGCTTTCTTT. Its translation is CASSLVPTGNTEAFF.

The V gene is TRBV12-3 or TRBV12-4, the J gene TRBJ2-7; D not certain. With 2 bases removed from V and 4 bases from J, the gap between germline ends came to 9 bases. CDR3 size: 13 residues. Here the CDR3 DNA reads TGTGCCAGCAGTTTAAAGGCACAGTACGAGCAGTACTTC. It yields the protein CASSLKAQYEQYF.

The chain recombines TRBV5-6 with TRBJ1-4, with TRBD1 identical over 8 bases. This CDR3 has 14 residues. J was trimmed by 6 bases and V by 4 bases; bases with no gene match: 5. CDR1 and CDR2 (germline): SGHDT, YYEEEE. In nucleotides, the CDR3 is TGTGCCAGCAGCCCGACAGGGGTAGATGAAAAACTGTTTTTT. Its protein is CASSPTGVDEKLFF.

This clone has a single count. V and J are TRBV2 and TRBJ2-1, with 16 nucleotides matching TRBD2. Germline lookup yields CDR1 SNHLY and CDR2 FYNNEI. The CDR3 is 16 amino acids. V trimming: 7 bases; J trimming: 7 bases; junction bases outside the gene matches: 7. CDR3 region: CASTGTSGRAGNEQFF. The CDR3 DNA reads TGTGCCAGCACGGGGACTAGCGGGAGGGCGGGGAATGAGCAGTTCTTC.

J is TRBJ1-1 and V is TRBV5-6, with TRBD1 as a possible D gene (5 bases). Trimming cost V 1 base and J 4 bases, with 8 bases left between them. The CDR3 totals 13 residues. From germline, CDR1 is SGHDT and CDR2 YYEEEE. The chain's CDR3 is CASSLWRGTEAFF. CDR3 sequence (DNA): TGTGCCAGCAGCTTGTGGAGGGGCACTGAAGCTTTCTTT.

This chain connects TRBV4-2 to TRBJ1-1, with 10 bases identical to TRBD1. Losses at the gene ends were 1 base for V and 11 bases for J; bases not matched to a gene: 13. CDR3 length equals 16 residues. Germline V gene data show CDR1 as LGHNA and CDR2 as YNFKEQ. The CDR3 sequence is CASSQVLGDRGVEAFF. The CDR3, as DNA: TGTGCCAGCAGCCAAGTCCTCGGGGACAGGGGAGTAGAGGCTTTCTTT.

The chain combines TRBV18 with TRBJ1-1; D not certain. Germline V CDR1 and CDR2: KGHSH, LQKENI. The CDR3 covers 14 residues. Trimming took off 3 bases at V and 0 bases at J, with 8 bases between the two ends. CDR3 in DNA: TGTGCCAGCTCACCTGGGGTCGTGAACACTGAAGCTTTCTTT. Residues: CASSPGVVNTEAFF.

The chain recombines TRBV5-6 with TRBJ1-2; possibly TRBD1 for D (5 bases). Trimming shortened V by 2 bases and J by 3 bases, and 11 bases separated the two germline ends. Germline V lookup: CDR1 SGHDT, CDR2 YYEEEE. The CDR3 is 14 residues long. CDR3 nucleotides: TGTGCCAGCAGCTTCCGGGGGTGGGACTATGGCTACACCTTC. Its translation: CASSFRGWDYGYTF.

The rearrangement links TRBV28 to TRBJ1-1; D remains ambiguous. Per the germline V gene, CDR1 is MDHEN and CDR2 is SYDVKM. This CDR3 contains 11 residues. The V end was cut by 6 bases, the J end by 11 bases, with 13 bases between. CDR3 residues: CASRRLKEAFF. CDR3 nucleotides: TGTGCCAGCAGGAGACTGAAGGAGGCTTTCTTT.

About this clone: At one boundary the junction diverges from the germline segment, which might be a read error. The chain carries TRBV5-4 and TRBJ2-5, with a possible D match to TRBD1 (6 bases). CDR3 length equals 13 residues. Germline CDR1 is SGHNT and CDR2 is YYREEE (reference sequence). CDR3 in DNA: TGTGCCTGCAGGTGGGGGCGCGAAGAGACCCAGTACTTC. Residues: CACRWGREETQYF.

The chain links TRBV6-2 or TRBV6-3 to TRBJ2-7; the D is unclear. This CDR3 is built from 12 residues. Trimming stripped 0 bases from V and 3 bases from J, with 3 bases between. Germline V gene lookup returns CDR1 MNHEY and CDR2 SVGEGT. The CDR3 DNA follows: TGTGCCAGCAGTTACTCTGTCTACGAGCAGTACTTC. This sequence encodes CASSYSVYEQYF.

The rearrangement links TRBV28 to TRBJ1-4; D gene uncertain. The CDR3 is 14 amino acids. Germline V gene lookup returns CDR1 MDHEN and CDR2 SYDVKM. V was trimmed by 4 bases and J by 8 bases, leaving 14 bases between them. In DNA form, the CDR3 reads TGTGCCAGCAGTTCAAACGGGCTTAAGGAAAAACTGTTTTTT. Its protein product is CASSSNGLKEKLFF.

This chain uses TRBV7-9 with TRBJ1-1; D is undetermined. The V gene lost 2 bases and the J gene lost 0 bases, with 7 bases spanning the gap. The V gene's germline CDR1 is SEHNR and CDR2 FQNEAQ (reference sequence). This CDR3 spans 14 amino acids. The CDR3 loop reads CASSLRGMNTEAFF. CDR3 sequence (DNA): TGTGCCAGCAGCTTACGTGGCATGAACACTGAAGCTTTCTTT. The full variable domain, its missing parts supplied by reference TRBV7-9 and TRBJ1-1, is DTGVSQNPRHKITKRGQNVTFRCDPISEHNRLYWYRQTLGQGPEFLTYFQNEAQLEKSRLLSDRFSAERPKGSFSTLEIQRTEQGDSAMYLCASSLRGMNTEAFFGQGTRLTVV.

The rearrangement uses TRBV2 and TRBJ2-7; D perhaps matches TRBD2 (6 bases). There are 14 residues in the CDR3. V lost 4 bases, J lost 3 bases, and 13 bases lay in between. The germline V gene encodes CDR1 SNHLY and CDR2 FYNNEI. The CDR3 DNA reads as TGTGCCAGCAGTGGCCGGGAGTCGGACTACGAGCAGTACTTC. Its translation is CASSGRESDYEQYF.

The V call is TRBV6-6, the J call TRBJ2-2; the match to TRBD2 covers 9 bases. V shed 6 bases, J shed 1 base, and the junction held 6 bases outside the gene matches. CDR1 and CDR2 from the germline V gene are MNHNY and SVGAGI (reference sequence). This CDR3 has 16 amino acids. As DNA, the CDR3 is TGTGCCAGCAGAGATCTTAGCGGGGGGAACACCGGGGAGCTGTTTTTT. This gives the protein CASRDLSGGNTGELFF.

The chain carries TRBV18 and TRBJ2-7; TRBD2 might be the D (5 bases). Germline V gene lookup returns CDR1 KGHSH and CDR2 LQKENI. Between the trimmed V and J ends, which lost 3 bases and 3 bases, there was a span of 21 bases. The length of the CDR3 is 17 residues. This chain's CDR3 is CASSPDGSGSTYYEQYF. DNA for the CDR3: TGTGCCAGCTCACCGGACGGGTCGGGGTCGACGTACTACGAGCAGTACTTC. The full variable domain, completed using reference TRBV18 and TRBJ2-7, is NAGVMQNPRHLVRRRGQEARLRCSPMKGHSHVYWYRQLPEEGLKFMVYLQKENIIDESGMPKERFSAEFPKEGPSILRIQQVVRGDSAAYFCASSPDGSGSTYYEQYFGPGTRLTVT.

The chain uses TRBV12-3 or TRBV12-4 and TRBJ1-5; the D is unclear. V dropped 2 bases and J dropped 8 bases, with 7 bases sitting between them. The CDR3 consists of 12 residues. The CDR3 loop reads CASSLRREPQHF. The CDR3, as DNA: TGTGCCAGCAGTTTACGGCGGGAGCCCCAGCATTTT.

The chain employs TRBV27 and TRBJ1-4; 9 bases are shared with TRBD1. With 8 bases clipped from V and 9 bases from J, the junction kept 10 bases outside the gene matches. The CDR3 length is 14 residues. The germline V gene encodes CDR1 MNHEY and CDR2 SMNVEV (reference sequence). The CDR3 loop is CASGEQGALKKLFF. DNA for the CDR3: TGTGCCAGCGGGGAACAGGGGGCGCTTAAAAAACTGTTTTTT. The full variable domain, with the rest looked up from reference TRBV27 and TRBJ1-4, is EAQVTQNPRYLITVTGKKLTVTCSQNMNHEYMSWYRQDPGLGLRQIYYSMNVEVTDKGDVPEGYKVSRKEKRNFPLILESPSPNQTSLYFCASGEQGALKKLFFGSGTQLSVL.

The chain is built from TRBV27 and TRBJ1-1; D ambiguous. The CDR3 loop spans 15 amino acids. The ends were cut back, 3 bases at V and 1 base at J, with 12 bases in the middle. The germline V gene has CDR1 MNHEY and CDR2 SMNVEV (reference sequence). For the CDR3, the DNA is TGTGCCAGCAGTTTTAACCCAGCCGCGAACACTGAAGCTTTCTTT. This codes for CASSFNPAANTEAFF.

The V and J genes are TRBV28 and TRBJ1-4, with D uncertain. The V end lost 6 bases, the J end lost 5 bases, and 7 bases lay between the germline ends. Germline-derived CDR1 and CDR2 are MDHEN and SYDVKM. The CDR3 runs to 12 residues. CDR3 in amino acids: CASRGINEKLFF. In nucleotides, the CDR3 is TGTGCCAGCAGGGGGATCAATGAAAAACTGTTTTTT.